This T cell receptor beta chain derives from a study of T cell responses to AZD1222 COVID-19 vaccine. Whole-study results and caveats: Distributed over spike, vaccine-associated CD4 TCRs predominated at 160-218 and 743-854. Within unmutated variant regions lay the reported targets of nearly half of spike-specific TCRs. Clonal diversity was possibly underestimated; the donors were predominantly white British and more often female.

Per the germline V gene, CDR1 is PRHDT and CDR2 is FYEKMQ (reference sequence). The CDR3 contains 17 residues. Trimming left V 5 bases short and J 6 bases short, with 20 bases between. The repertoire was sequenced with immunoSEQ multiplex PCR; TCRdb's copy has only in-frame clones and lacks some. In the table there are about 56,000 clones, 80% to 90% of which are singletons. Regarding this clone: The target antigen is unknown.

The V and J genes are TRBV13 and TRBJ1-6; possible D gene TRBD1, 5 bases. This TCR was recovered from an adult in good health. The specimen was peripheral blood, collected on day 0 of AZD1222 vaccination. The CDR3 loop is CASSEMGGKGSNSPLHF. The CDR3 coding sequence is TGTGCCAGCAGCGAGATGGGGGGAAAGGGGTCTAATTCACCCCTCCACTTT.